Following are 17 T cell receptor beta chains from one sample sequenced in a study of cytomegalovirus exposure and HLA in healthy donors. 13 Jbeta primers and 60 Vbeta primers were used for the PCR. This table comes from immunoSEQ multiplex PCR, and its TCRdb copy is limited to in-frame clones, with some not included. The sample shows about 89,000 clones, roughly 79% of them seen only once. Specimen: PBMCs. All receptors come from a male donor in good health and CMV-seronegative.

CDR3 protein: CASSGALISGANVLTF. For the CDR3, the DNA is TGCGCCAGCAGCGGGGCCCTAATCTCTGGGGCCAACGTCCTGACTTTC. This sequence joins TRBV5-1 and TRBJ2-6; possible D gene TRBD1, 5 bases. Per germline, CDR1 SGHRS and CDR2 YFSETQ. V lost 4 bases to trimming and J lost 0 bases, with 11 bases between them. This CDR3 comprises 16 residues.

This clone showed up just once. The DNA for the CDR3 is TGTGCCAGCAAGACAGATATGAACACTGAAGCTTTCTTT. Translation: CASKTDMNTEAFF. The chain is built from TRBV6-5 and TRBJ1-1, with TRBD1 as a possible D gene (5 bases). CDR1 and CDR2 (germline): MNHEY, SVGAGI. The V end lost 7 bases, the J end lost 0 bases, and 9 bases lay between the germline ends. The CDR3 covers 13 residues.

The chain has TRBV2 and TRBJ2-1; 13 positions agree with TRBD2. Germline loops: CDR1 SNHLY, CDR2 FYNNEI. Unmatched junction bases numbered 13, after V lost 7 bases and J lost 4 bases. CDR3 length: 18 amino acids. The CDR3 is CASIHARTSGSRYNEQFF. CDR3 coding DNA: TGTGCCAGCATCCATGCGCGGACTAGCGGGAGCAGGTACAATGAGCAGTTCTTC.

V usage is TRBV6-1 and J usage is TRBJ2-5, with 7 bases fitting TRBD2. V shed 3 bases, J shed 1 base, and the junction held 5 bases outside the gene matches. The CDR3 runs to 15 residues. Per the germline V gene, CDR1 is MNHNS and CDR2 is SASEGT. The CDR3 DNA reads as TGTGCCAGCAGTGATCTCGGGGGGTCCCAAGAGACCCAGTACTTC. This codes for CASSDLGGSQETQYF.

This chain uses TRBV2 with TRBJ2-1; TRBD2 agrees at 8 bases. This CDR3 comprises 16 residues. CDR1 is SNHLY and CDR2 is FYNNEI in the germline V gene. The chain's CDR3 is CAGSSGRHRSYNEQFF. The CDR3 DNA reads TGTGCGGGGTCTAGCGGGCGACACCGCTCCTACAATGAGCAGTTCTTC.

The V and J genes are TRBV28 and TRBJ1-5, with TRBD1 identical over 8 bases. The CDR3 loop spans 15 amino acids. J lost 3 bases, V lost 2 bases, and 3 bases had no gene match. CDR1 and CDR2 (germline): MDHEN, SYDVKM. The CDR3 loop reads CASSLAGQVNQPQHF. DNA of the CDR3: TGTGCCAGCAGTTTAGCGGGACAGGTCAATCAGCCCCAGCATTTT.

The chain links TRBV28 to TRBJ1-3, with D tentatively TRBD1 (5 bases). The CDR3 is 14 amino acids. V lost 4 bases, J lost 4 bases, and 11 bases lay in between. CDR1 is MDHEN, CDR2 SYDVKM, per germline. CDR3 coding DNA: TGTGCCAGCAGTTCCCAGGGTAGGGGAAACACCATATATTTT. Protein sequence: CASSSQGRGNTIYF.

The chain carries TRBV5-1 and TRBJ2-3; no definite D call. V lost 2 bases and J 0 bases, leaving 10 bases between the germline ends. The CDR3 runs 15 residues. CDR1 SGHRS and CDR2 YFSETQ come from the germline V gene. CDR3 region: CASSLQSASTDTQYF. The CDR3 DNA is TGCGCCAGCAGCTTACAATCCGCTAGCACAGATACGCAGTATTTT.

The chain has TRBV7-2 and TRBJ2-3; no clear D gene. The CDR3 loop spans 11 amino acids. V was shortened by 3 bases and J by 5 bases, with 3 bases between the two germline ends. Germline V gives CDR1 SGHTA, CDR2 FQGNSA. CDR3 DNA sequence: TGTGCCAGCAGCTTCAGAGATACGCAGTATTTT. It is translated as CASSFRDTQYF.

The rearrangement links TRBV2 to TRBJ2-2; possible D gene TRBD2, 6 bases. The CDR3 is 11 residues long. V was cut by 8 bases and J by 5 bases, with 6 bases left in between. CDR1 and CDR2 from the germline V gene are SNHLY and FYNNEI. CDR3 nucleotides: TGTGCCAGCGGGAGGACCGGGGAGCTGTTTTTT. Protein product: CASGRTGELFF.

This chain uses TRBV7-2 with TRBJ2-3; 7 bases fit TRBD2. Germline V gene data show CDR1 as SGHTA and CDR2 as FQGNSA. The V gene end was trimmed by 3 bases and the J gene end by 2 bases; junction bases not matched to a gene: 5. The CDR3 consists of 15 residues. As DNA, the CDR3 is TGTGCCAGCAGCTTGTCGCGGGGGTACACAGATACGCAGTATTTT. Residues: CASSLSRGYTDTQYF.

Here the CDR3 DNA reads TGTGCCAGCAGTGGGGGACAGGGAGTCTTTACCGAGCAGTACTTC. This sequence encodes CASSGGQGVFTEQYF. The V gene is TRBV7-9, the J gene TRBJ2-7; the match to TRBD1 covers 9 bases. V lost 6 bases to trimming and J lost 6 bases; unmatched junction nucleotides: 12. The CDR3 runs to 15 residues. Germline-derived CDR1 and CDR2 are SEHNR and FQNEAQ (reference sequence). The full variable domain, its missing parts supplied by reference TRBV7-9 and TRBJ2-7, is DTGVSQNPRHKITKRGQNVTFRCDPISEHNRLYWYRQTLGQGPEFLTYFQNEAQLEKSRLLSDRFSAERPKGSFSTLEIQRTEQGDSAMYLCASSGGQGVFTEQYFGPGTRLTVT.

The chain couples TRBV25-1 to TRBJ1-2, with D possibly TRBD1 on 5 matching bases. The CDR3 is 14 residues long. Germline V gene lookup returns CDR1 MGHDK and CDR2 SYGVNS. The V end lost 3 bases, the J end lost 4 bases, and 12 bases lay between the germline ends. The CDR3 sequence is CASSESGARYGYTF. The CDR3 nucleotides read TGTGCCAGCAGTGAGAGCGGGGCGCGCTATGGCTACACCTTC.

Comment on this clone: Compared with germline, one end of the junction differs, possibly owing to a read error. The chain links TRBV30 to TRBJ2-6, with a tentative D call TRBD1 (5 bases). This CDR3 spans 12 amino acids. Germline V lookup: CDR1 GTSNPN, CDR2 SVGIG (reference sequence). CDR3 loop: CAWRAGANGLTF. The CDR3 bases are TGTGCCTGGAGGGCTGGGGCCAACGGCCTGACTTTC.

The rearrangement uses TRBV6-1 and TRBJ1-5; D is unclear. V gave up 10 bases and J gave up 4 bases, with 17 bases separating them. Germline V lookup: CDR1 MNHNS, CDR2 SASEGT. The CDR3 totals 14 residues. This CDR3 reads CATWERLPNQPQHF. The CDR3 bases are TGTGCCACCTGGGAGAGACTCCCGAATCAGCCCCAGCATTTT.

This clone has more than one count but fewer than ten. The rearrangement uses TRBV7-3 and TRBJ2-4; TRBD1 matches 8 bases. This CDR3 is 19 amino acids long. The germline gives CDR1 SGHTA, CDR2 FQGTGA. Trimming cost V 5 bases and J 0 bases; bases outside gene matches: 15. CDR3 sequence (DNA): TGTGCCAGCAGCCCTTACGGGACAGGTAACGTCGAAGCCAAAAACATTCAGTACTTC. Protein product: CASSPYGTGNVEAKNIQYF.

This clone was seen only a few times. The V call is TRBV21-1, the J call TRBJ2-7; TRBD1 is taken as the D call from the table, unchecked against the DNA. TRBV21-1 is listed as a pseudogene. The CDR3 consists of 15 residues. This CDR3 reads CASSSIGDSHYEQYF. The CDR3 nucleotides read TGTGCCAGCAGCTCCATAGGCGACAGTCACTACGAGCAGTACTTC.